The 8 T cell receptor beta chains in this list originate from one sample, sequenced in a study of blood T cell repertoires in COVID-19 (dated by TCRdb to 2019 to 2021). Libraries were built with the immunoSEQ multiplex PCR assay. This is the immuneACCESS table as TCRdb keeps it, with only in-frame sequences that have V and J called. A part of the clones is gone; compared with another copy, unresolved V genes explain less than half, and the rest is unexplained. In all, the sample holds 250,000 to 350,000 clones, and approximately 86% of those were seen once. Clones ranked in the top ten supply about an eighth of the sample. The sequenced material came from peripheral blood. Receptors were obtained from a woman between 65 and 79 years old with COVID-19, enrolled during active disease.

The chain has TRBV27 and TRBJ2-3; TRBD1 might be the D (6 bases). The ends were cut back, 3 bases at V and 2 bases at J, with 12 bases in the middle. CDR1 MNHEY and CDR2 SMNVEV come from the germline V gene (reference sequence). The CDR3 sequence is 15 residues long. The CDR3: CASSFQGPFTDTQYF. The DNA of the CDR3 is TGTGCCAGCAGTTTCCAGGGGCCATTCACAGATACGCAGTATTTT.

This chain links TRBV5-1 with TRBJ1-6, with 9 bases fitting TRBD1. There are 18 residues in the CDR3. From germline, CDR1 is SGHRS and CDR2 YFSETQ. After removal of 3 bases from V and 8 bases from J, the junction contained 15 bases not matched to a gene. The CDR3, as DNA: TGCGCCAGCAGCTCCACGGCTATGGGGACAGGGACACATTCACCCCTCCACTTT. Translated, it gives CASSSTAMGTGTHSPLHF. Full variable domain (rest looked up from reference TRBV5-1 and TRBJ1-6): KAGVTQTPRYLIKTRGQQVTLSCSPISGHRSVSWYQQTPGQGLQFLFEYFSETQRNKGNFPGRFSGRQFSNSRSEMNVSTLELGDSALYLCASSSTAMGTGTHSPLHFGNGTRLTVT.

The chain recombines TRBV5-5 with TRBJ1-1, with 11 bases matching TRBD1. Germline CDR1 SGHKS, CDR2 YYEKEE (reference sequence). Trimming took 4 bases from V and 1 from J; bases not matched to a gene: 6. There are 16 residues in the CDR3. The CDR3 here is CASSQRTGGWNTEAFF. CDR3 in DNA: TGTGCCAGCAGCCAAAGGACAGGGGGCTGGAACACTGAAGCTTTCTTT.

This chain links TRBV6-2 or TRBV6-3 with TRBJ2-6; D uncertain. The germline V gene has CDR1 MNHEY and CDR2 SVGEGT. The CDR3 has 16 residues. The germline V and J ends were trimmed by 0 bases and 0 bases, with 6 bases remaining between them. The CDR3 loop is CASSYSQASGANVLTF. The CDR3 nucleotides are TGTGCCAGCAGTTACTCGCAAGCCTCTGGGGCCAACGTCCTGACTTTC.

The count of this clone is one. The V gene is TRBV7-2, the J gene TRBJ2-3, with TRBD2 identical over 12 bases. The trim removed 5 bases at V and 6 bases at J, leaving 9 bases unmatched. The length of the CDR3 is 16 residues. Germline V gives CDR1 SGHTA, CDR2 FQGNSA. CDR3 sequence reads: CASSPLAGGTWDTQYF. The CDR3 DNA follows: TGTGCCAGCAGCCCCCTAGCGGGGGGGACTTGGGATACGCAGTATTTT.

The chain recombines TRBV19 with TRBJ2-5; D is perhaps TRBD1 (6 bases). With 3 bases removed from V and 2 bases from J, the gap between germline ends came to 10 bases. The CDR3 consists of 14 residues. Per the germline V gene, CDR1 is LNHDA and CDR2 is SQIVND (reference sequence). This chain's CDR3 is CASSMSRGQETQYF. The CDR3 DNA is TGTGCCAGTAGTATGTCCAGGGGACAAGAGACCCAGTACTTC. Drawing the rest from reference TRBV19 and TRBJ2-5, the complete variable domain is DGGITQSPKYLFRKEGQNVTLSCEQNLNHDAMYWYRQDPGQGLRLIYYSQIVNDFQKGDIAEGYSVSREKKESFPLTVTSAQKNPTAFYLCASSMSRGQETQYFGPGTRLLVL.

CDR3 residues: CASSLAGRAYNEQFF. CDR3 bases: TGTGCCAGCAGCTTAGCGGGGAGGGCCTACAATGAGCAGTTCTTC. The V gene is TRBV5-6, the J gene TRBJ2-1; 7 positions match TRBD2. Germline trimming cut 2 bases from V and 2 bases from J; bases unmatched to any gene: 4. CDR3 size: 15 residues. Germline V gene lookup returns CDR1 SGHDT and CDR2 YYEEEE.

This chain uses TRBV30 with TRBJ1-1; 10 bases are a match to TRBD1. The junction had 6 bases not matched to a gene; V was cut back by 2 bases and J by 6 bases. Germline loops: CDR1 GTSNPN, CDR2 SVGIG (reference sequence). The CDR3 extends over 14 amino acids. In DNA form, the CDR3 reads TGTGCCTGGAGTTTGGACAGGGGGGAATCTGAAGCTTTCTTT. This codes for CAWSLDRGESEAFF.